This T cell receptor beta chain was profiled in a study of cytomegalovirus exposure and HLA in healthy donors. Study context: The study placed over 65% of its 398 genotyped donors in the Caucasian-associated ancestry cluster.

Turning to this clone: The target antigen is unknown.

Study conclusions and caveats: Presence/absence results assume similar sequencing depth per donor, which may not hold. After further analysis at a later stage, some 15,000 TCR beta sequences were associated with HLA alleles at 0.05 false discovery rate. The study dropped some indistinguishable V segments, TRBV6-2 and TRBV6-3 among them.

It was with 60 Vbeta and 13 Jbeta primers that the PCR ran. Using immunoSEQ multiplex PCR, the repertoire was profiled, and TCRdb retains in-frame clones only, with some absent. Of about 21,000 clones in the sample, about 77% were seen once. Deletions cut 4 bases from V and 1 base from J, with 13 bases between. This CDR3 is 15 amino acids long. Germline V lookup: CDR1 MGHRA, CDR2 YSYEKL. The sample taken for sequencing was PBMCs. The V and J genes are TRBV4-1 and TRBJ2-5; tentatively, D is TRBD1 (5 bases). This clonotype was sampled from a man aged 55-75 years in good health and CMV-seronegative. In nucleotides, the CDR3 is TGCGCCAGCAGCCTAGGACATATTACCCAAGAGACCCAGTACTTC. It yields the protein CASSLGHITQETQYF.